This entry concerns a single T cell receptor beta chain. Its matching antigen is unknown. The sample is drawn from a study of cytomegalovirus exposure and HLA in healthy donors. Findings of the study overall: Researchers catalogued roughly 170 TCR beta chains as cytomegalovirus-associated. A likely sequencing artifact accounted for one observed cluster of highly shared sequence variants.

The donors, nominally healthy at sampling, likely had unrecorded immune exposures. Primers: 60 Vbeta forward and 13 Jbeta reverse. The data were produced by immunoSEQ multiplex PCR, yet TCRdb's version contains in-frame clones alone and is incomplete. This sample carries more than 95,000 clones, roughly 78% of them seen once, and the ten largest clones take about 8.9%. CDR3 length: 14 residues. V was clipped by 10 bases and J by 1 base, with 13 bases between them. The germline CDR1 and CDR2 sequences are ENHRY and SYGVKD. The source material was PBMCs. The sequence was obtained from a man aged 30 to 45 in good health and CMV-seropositive. V usage is TRBV10-3 and J usage is TRBJ2-2; tentatively, D is TRBD1 (8 bases). As DNA, the CDR3 is TGTGCCAGCCACAGGGGGGGGAACACCGGGGAGCTGTTTTTT. As protein: CASHRGGNTGELFF.